This TCR beta chain was sequenced during a study of T-cell memory formation after mild COVID-19. The study's findings and limits: Pre-infection memory held some responding clones, suggesting pre-existing cross-reactive T cells responded. Unconfirmed was the SARS-CoV-2 specificity of second-wave clones that peaked on day 37. Clones contracting across day 15 to 85 had a balanced CD4/CD8 profile; later expanding clones leaned CD4+.

Remarks on this clonotype: Its cognate antigen is unknown.

Per the germline V gene, CDR1 is SQVTM and CDR2 is ANQGSEA. The CDR3 extends over 13 amino acids. V lost 5 bases, J lost 2 bases, and 12 bases lay in between. 5'RACE primed at constant segments yielded TCR alpha and TCR beta cDNA libraries bearing sample barcodes and UMIs. TCRdb itself ran the 5' RACE reads through MiXCR, one entry per CDR3 protein. This sample carries about 57,000 distinct CDR3 sequences, 10% to 15% of them seen once, and the ten largest clones take 24%. The sequence was obtained from a man aged 18-30 years who had mild COVID-19 (a few samples of this study predate the infection). Cell type and time point are not known. V and J are TRBV29-1 and TRBJ2-5; D may be TRBD2 (5 bases). The material sequenced was PBMCs or a T cell subset sorted from them (not recorded which). The chain's CDR3 is CSVNGVSQETQYF. DNA of the CDR3: TGCAGCGTTAACGGGGTCTCTCAAGAGACCCAGTACTTC.